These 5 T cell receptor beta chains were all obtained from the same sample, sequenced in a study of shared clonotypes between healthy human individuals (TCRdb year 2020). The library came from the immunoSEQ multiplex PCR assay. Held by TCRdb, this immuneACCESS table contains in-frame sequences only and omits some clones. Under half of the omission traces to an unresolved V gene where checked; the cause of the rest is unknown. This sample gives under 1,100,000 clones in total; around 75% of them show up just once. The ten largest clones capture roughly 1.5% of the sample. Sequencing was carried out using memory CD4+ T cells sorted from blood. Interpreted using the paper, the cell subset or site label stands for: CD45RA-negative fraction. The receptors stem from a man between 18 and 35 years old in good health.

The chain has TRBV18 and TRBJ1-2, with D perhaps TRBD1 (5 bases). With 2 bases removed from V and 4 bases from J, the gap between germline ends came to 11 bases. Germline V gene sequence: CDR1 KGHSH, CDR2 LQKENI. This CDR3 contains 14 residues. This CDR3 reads CASSPSEGPYGYTF. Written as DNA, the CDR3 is TGTGCCAGCTCACCATCGGAGGGACCCTATGGCTACACCTTC. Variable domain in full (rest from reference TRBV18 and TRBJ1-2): NAGVMQNPRHLVRRRGQEARLRCSPMKGHSHVYWYRQLPEEGLKFMVYLQKENIIDESGMPKERFSAEFPKEGPSILRIQQVVRGDSAAYFCASSPSEGPYGYTFGSGTRLTVV.

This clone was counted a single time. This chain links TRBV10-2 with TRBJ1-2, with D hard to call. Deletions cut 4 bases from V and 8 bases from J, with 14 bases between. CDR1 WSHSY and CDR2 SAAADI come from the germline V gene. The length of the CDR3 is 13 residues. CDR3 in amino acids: CASSADRTGGYTF. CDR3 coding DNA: TGCGCCAGCAGTGCCGACCGAACCGGGGGCTACACCTTC.

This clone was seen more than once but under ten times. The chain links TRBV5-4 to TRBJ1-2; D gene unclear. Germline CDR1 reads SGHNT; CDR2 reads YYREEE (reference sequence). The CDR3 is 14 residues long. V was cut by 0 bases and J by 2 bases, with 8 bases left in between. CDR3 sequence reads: CASSLATRNYGYTF. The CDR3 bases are TGTGCCAGCAGCTTGGCGACCCGGAACTATGGCTACACCTTC.

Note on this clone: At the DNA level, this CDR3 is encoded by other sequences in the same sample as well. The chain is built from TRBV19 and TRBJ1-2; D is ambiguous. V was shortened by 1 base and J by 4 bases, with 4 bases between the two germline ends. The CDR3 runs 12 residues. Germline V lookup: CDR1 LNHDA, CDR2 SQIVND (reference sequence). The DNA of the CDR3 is TGTGCCAGTAGTATAGGTCCCTATGGCTACACCTTC. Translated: CASSIGPYGYTF.

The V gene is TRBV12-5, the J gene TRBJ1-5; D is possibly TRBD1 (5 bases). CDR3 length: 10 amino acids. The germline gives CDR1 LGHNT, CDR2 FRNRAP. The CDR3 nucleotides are TGTGCCTCAGGGCAGCAGCCCCAGCATTTT. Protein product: CASGQQPQHF.